This T cell receptor beta chain stems from a study of cytomegalovirus exposure and HLA in healthy donors. General study points: CMV serostatus alone was available as immune exposure information.

In the case of this clone: The antigen remains unidentified.

The PCR had 60 Vbeta and 13 Jbeta primers. Using immunoSEQ multiplex PCR, the repertoire was profiled, and TCRdb retains in-frame clones only, with some absent. This repertoire includes some 67,000 clones. The germline V and J ends were trimmed by 8 bases and 4 bases, with 11 bases remaining between them. Germline values: CDR1 MNHNY, CDR2 SVGAGI (reference sequence). This CDR3 is built from 12 residues. The J gene is TRBJ1-1, the V gene TRBV6-6; D not certain. The sequenced sample consisted of PBMCs. This receptor was identified in a woman aged 25 to 39 in good health and CMV-seronegative. CDR3 sequence reads: CASGEGFTEAFF. Written as DNA, the CDR3 is TGTGCCAGCGGAGAGGGTTTCACTGAAGCTTTCTTT.